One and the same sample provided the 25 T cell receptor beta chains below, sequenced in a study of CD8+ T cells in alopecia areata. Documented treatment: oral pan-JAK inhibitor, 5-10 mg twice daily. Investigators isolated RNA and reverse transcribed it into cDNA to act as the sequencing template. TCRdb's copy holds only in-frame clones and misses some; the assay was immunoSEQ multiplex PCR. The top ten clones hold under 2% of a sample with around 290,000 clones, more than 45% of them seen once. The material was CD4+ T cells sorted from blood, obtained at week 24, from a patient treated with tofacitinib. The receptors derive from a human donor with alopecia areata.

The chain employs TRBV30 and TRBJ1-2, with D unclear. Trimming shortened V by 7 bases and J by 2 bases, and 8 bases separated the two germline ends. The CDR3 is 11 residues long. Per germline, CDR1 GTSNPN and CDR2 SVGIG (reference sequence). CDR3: CASSRNYGYTF. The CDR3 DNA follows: TGTGCCTCCTCCCGGAACTATGGCTACACCTTC.

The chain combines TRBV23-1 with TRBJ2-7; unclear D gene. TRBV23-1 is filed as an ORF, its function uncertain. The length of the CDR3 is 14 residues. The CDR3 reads CPTCKAQKDYEQYF. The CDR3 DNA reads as TGCCCTACTTGCAAGGCCCAAAAAGACTACGAGCAGTACTTC.

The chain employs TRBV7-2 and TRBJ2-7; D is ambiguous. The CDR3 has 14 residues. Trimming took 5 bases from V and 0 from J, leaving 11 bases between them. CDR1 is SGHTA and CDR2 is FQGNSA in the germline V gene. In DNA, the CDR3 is TGTGCCAGCAGCCTTCGCGGCGACTCCTACGAGCAGTACTTC. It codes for CASSLRGDSYEQYF.

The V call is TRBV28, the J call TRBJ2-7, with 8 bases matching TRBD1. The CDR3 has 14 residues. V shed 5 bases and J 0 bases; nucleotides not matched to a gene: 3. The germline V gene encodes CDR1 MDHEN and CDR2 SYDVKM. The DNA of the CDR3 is TGTGCCAGCAGTCTTGGGACAGGCTCCTACGAGCAGTACTTC. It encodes CASSLGTGSYEQYF.

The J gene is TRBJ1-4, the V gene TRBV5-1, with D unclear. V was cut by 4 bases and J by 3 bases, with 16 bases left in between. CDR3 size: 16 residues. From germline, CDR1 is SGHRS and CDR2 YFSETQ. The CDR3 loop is CASSKNPRAANEKLFF. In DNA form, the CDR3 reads TGCGCCAGCAGCAAGAACCCCCGGGCGGCTAATGAAAAACTGTTTTTT.

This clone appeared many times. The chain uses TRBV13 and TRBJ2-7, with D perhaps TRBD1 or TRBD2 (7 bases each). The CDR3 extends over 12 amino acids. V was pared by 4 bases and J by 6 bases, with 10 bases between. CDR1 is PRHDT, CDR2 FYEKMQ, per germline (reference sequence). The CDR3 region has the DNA TGTGCCAGCAGCTCCAGGGGGGGCGAGCAGTACTTC. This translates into CASSSRGGEQYF.

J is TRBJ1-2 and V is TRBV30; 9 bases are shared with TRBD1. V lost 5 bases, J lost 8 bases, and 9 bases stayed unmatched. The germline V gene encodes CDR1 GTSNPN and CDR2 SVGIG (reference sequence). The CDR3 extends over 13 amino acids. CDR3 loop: CAWEGQGVGGYTF. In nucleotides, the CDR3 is TGTGCCTGGGAGGGACAGGGAGTAGGGGGCTACACCTTC.

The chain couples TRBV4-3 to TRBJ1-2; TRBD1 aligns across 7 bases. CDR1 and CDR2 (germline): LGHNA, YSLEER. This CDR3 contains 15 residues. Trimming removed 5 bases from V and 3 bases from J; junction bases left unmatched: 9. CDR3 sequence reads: CASSTQTGTHYGYTF. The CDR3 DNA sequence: TGCGCCAGCAGCACACAGACAGGGACGCACTATGGCTACACCTTC.

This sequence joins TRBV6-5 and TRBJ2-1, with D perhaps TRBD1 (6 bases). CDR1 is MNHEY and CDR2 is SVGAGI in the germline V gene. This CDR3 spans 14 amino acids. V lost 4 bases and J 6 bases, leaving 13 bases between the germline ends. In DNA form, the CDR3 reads TGTGCCAGCAGTTTCGAACAGGGTTTCAATGAGCAGTTCTTC. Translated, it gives CASSFEQGFNEQFF.

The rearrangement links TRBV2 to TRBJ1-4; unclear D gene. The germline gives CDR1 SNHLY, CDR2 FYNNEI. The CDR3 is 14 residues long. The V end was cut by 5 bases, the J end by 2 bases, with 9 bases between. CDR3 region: CASSPGWTNEKLFF. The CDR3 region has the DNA TGTGCCAGCAGTCCGGGTTGGACTAATGAAAAACTGTTTTTT.

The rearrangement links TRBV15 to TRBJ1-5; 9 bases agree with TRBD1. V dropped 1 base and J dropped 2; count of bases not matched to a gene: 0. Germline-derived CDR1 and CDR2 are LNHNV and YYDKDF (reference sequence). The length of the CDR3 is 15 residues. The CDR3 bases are TGTGCCACCAGCAGAGGACAGGGGGGCAATCAGCCCCAGCATTTT. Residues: CATSRGQGGNQPQHF.

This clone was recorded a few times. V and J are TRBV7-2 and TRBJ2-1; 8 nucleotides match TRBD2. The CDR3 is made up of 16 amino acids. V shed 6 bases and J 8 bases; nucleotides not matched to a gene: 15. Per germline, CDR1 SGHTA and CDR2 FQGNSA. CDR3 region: CASSSPGSGVGDEQFF. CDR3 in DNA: TGTGCCAGCAGTTCCCCGGGTAGCGGGGTAGGGGATGAGCAGTTCTTC.

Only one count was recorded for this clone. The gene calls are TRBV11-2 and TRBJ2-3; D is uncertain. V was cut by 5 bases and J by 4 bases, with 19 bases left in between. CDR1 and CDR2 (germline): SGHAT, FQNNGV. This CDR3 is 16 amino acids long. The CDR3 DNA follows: TGTGCCAGCAGCCCAACCCCGGGTCTCGTCCCAGATACGCAGTATTTT. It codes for CASSPTPGLVPDTQYF.

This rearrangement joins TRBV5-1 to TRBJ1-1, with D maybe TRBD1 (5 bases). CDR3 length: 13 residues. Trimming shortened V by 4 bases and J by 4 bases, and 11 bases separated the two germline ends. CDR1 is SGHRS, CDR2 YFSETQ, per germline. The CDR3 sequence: CASSPGHRTEAFF. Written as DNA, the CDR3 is TGCGCCAGCAGCCCAGGACATCGCACTGAAGCTTTCTTT. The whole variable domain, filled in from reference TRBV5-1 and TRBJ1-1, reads KAGVTQTPRYLIKTRGQQVTLSCSPISGHRSVSWYQQTPGQGLQFLFEYFSETQRNKGNFPGRFSGRQFSNSRSEMNVSTLELGDSALYLCASSPGHRTEAFFGQGTRLTVV.

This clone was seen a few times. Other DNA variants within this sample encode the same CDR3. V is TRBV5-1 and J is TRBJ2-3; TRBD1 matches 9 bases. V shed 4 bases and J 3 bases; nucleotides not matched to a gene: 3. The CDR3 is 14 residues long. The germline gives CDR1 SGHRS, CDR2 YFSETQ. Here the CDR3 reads CASSPGQGTDTQYF. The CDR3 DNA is TGCGCCAGCAGCCCGGGACAGGGAACAGATACGCAGTATTTT.

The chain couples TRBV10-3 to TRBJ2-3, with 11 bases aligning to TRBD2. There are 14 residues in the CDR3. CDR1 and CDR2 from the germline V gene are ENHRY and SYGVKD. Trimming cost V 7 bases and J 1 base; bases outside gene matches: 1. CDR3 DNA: TGTGCCATCAAACTAGCGGGGGGCACAGATACGCAGTATTTT. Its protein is CAIKLAGGTDTQYF.

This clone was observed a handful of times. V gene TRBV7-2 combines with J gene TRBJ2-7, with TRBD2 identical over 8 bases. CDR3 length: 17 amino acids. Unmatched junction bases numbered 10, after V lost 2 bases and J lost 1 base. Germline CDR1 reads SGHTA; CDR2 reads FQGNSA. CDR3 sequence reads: CASSLTQSSSGSYEQYF. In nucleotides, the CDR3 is TGTGCCAGCAGCTTAACCCAGTCGTCTAGCGGGTCCTACGAGCAGTACTTC.

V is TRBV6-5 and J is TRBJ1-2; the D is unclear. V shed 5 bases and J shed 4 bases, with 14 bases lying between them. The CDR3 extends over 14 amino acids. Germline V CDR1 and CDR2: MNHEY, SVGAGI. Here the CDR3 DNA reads TGTGCCAGCAGTCAGCGGGGAGTTCCCTATGGCTACACCTTC. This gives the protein CASSQRGVPYGYTF.

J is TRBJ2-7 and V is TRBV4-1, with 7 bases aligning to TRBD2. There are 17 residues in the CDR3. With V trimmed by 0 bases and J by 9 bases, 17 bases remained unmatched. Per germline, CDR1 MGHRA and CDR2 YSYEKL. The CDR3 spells CASSQDWAGERTRRQYF. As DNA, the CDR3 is TGCGCCAGCAGCCAAGATTGGGCGGGGGAGCGGACGCGCCGGCAGTACTTC.

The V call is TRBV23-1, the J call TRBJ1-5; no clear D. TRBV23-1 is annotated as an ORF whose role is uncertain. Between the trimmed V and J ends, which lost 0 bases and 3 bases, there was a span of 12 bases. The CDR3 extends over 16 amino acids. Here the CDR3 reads CASSQSGRLVNQPQHF. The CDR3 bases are TGCGCCAGCAGTCAATCGGGGAGGCTGGTCAATCAGCCCCAGCATTTT.

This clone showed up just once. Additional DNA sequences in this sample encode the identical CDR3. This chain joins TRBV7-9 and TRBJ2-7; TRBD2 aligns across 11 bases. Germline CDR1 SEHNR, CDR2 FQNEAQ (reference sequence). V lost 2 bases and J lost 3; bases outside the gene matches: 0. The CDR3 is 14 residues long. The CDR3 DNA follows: TGTGCCAGCAGCTTACTAGCGGGGGGCTACGAGCAGTACTTC. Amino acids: CASSLLAGGYEQYF.

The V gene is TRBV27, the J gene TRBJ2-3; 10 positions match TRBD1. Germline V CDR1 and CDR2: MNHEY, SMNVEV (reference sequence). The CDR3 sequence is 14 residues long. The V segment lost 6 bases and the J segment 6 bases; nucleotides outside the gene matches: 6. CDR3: CASSDRGQGDTQYF. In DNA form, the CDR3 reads TGTGCCAGCAGCGACAGGGGGCAGGGGGATACGCAGTATTTT.

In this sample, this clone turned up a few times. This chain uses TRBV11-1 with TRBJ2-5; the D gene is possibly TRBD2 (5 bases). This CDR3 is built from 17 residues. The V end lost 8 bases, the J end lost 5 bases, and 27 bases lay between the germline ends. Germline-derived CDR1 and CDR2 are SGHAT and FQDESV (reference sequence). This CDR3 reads CASREGPRGGLGETQYF. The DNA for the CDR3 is TGTGCCAGCCGCGAGGGCCCACGAGGTGGGCTCGGGGAGACCCAGTACTTC.

The CDR3 sequence is CASSVEAGSHEQYF. The CDR3 region has the DNA TGTGCCAGCAGCGTAGAGGCAGGGAGCCACGAGCAGTACTTC. The chain carries TRBV9 and TRBJ2-7; the D call may be TRBD1 or TRBD2 (5 bases each). Germline V CDR1 and CDR2: SGDLS, YYNGEE. With 0 bases removed from V and 5 bases from J, the gap between germline ends came to 12 bases. The CDR3 sequence is 14 residues long.

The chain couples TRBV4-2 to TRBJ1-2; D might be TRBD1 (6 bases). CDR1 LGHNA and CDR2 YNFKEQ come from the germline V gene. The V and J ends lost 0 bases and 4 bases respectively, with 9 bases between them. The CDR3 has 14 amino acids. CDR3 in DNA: TGTGCCAGCAGCCAAGATCAGGGGTCCTATGGCTACACCTTC. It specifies CASSQDQGSYGYTF.